This T cell receptor beta chain was identified during a study of PD-L1 blockade in urothelial cancer. Study summary: Blood analysis took place 3 weeks (second dose) and 6 weeks after treatment start.

In the case of this clone: What it binds is unknown.

Study results and limitations: By 3 weeks, tumor-associated blood clones had expanded more in durable-benefit patients.

Clones were read by immunoSEQ multiplex PCR, and TCRdb kept only the in-frame ones, dropping some. The sample carries 35,000 to 45,000 clones, 91% recorded once. CDR1 is MNHEY and CDR2 is SMNVEV in the germline V gene (reference sequence). The trim removed 2 bases at V and 6 bases at J, leaving 5 bases unmatched. CDR3 length: 15 amino acids. Time point: peripheral blood 6 weeks after treatment start. Sequenced here: PBMCs, sampled around atezolizumab (anti-PD-L1) treatment. The chain combines TRBV27 with TRBJ2-2, with 8 bases lining up with TRBD1. The receptor's source is a man aged 65-85 years with urothelial cancer. The CDR3 spells CASSLQGAPSGELFF. CDR3 bases: TGTGCCAGCAGTTTACAGGGGGCGCCGTCCGGGGAGCTGTTTTTT.